This T cell receptor beta chain was sequenced for a study of technical replicates of blood from four donors. The table came from immunoSEQ multiplex PCR; TCRdb's copy has only in-frame clones and leaves some out. The sample contains about 53,000 clones, 86% of which appear only once. The CDR3 extends over 15 amino acids. Germline CDR1 reads SGHTA; CDR2 reads FQGNSA. Trimming at V came to 1 base and at J to 1 base, leaving 2 bases not matched to a gene. This sequence joins TRBV7-2 and TRBJ2-7; the match to TRBD1 covers 9 bases. The receptor comes from a human donor in good health. Some clones in this sample may be carry-over from other donors' samples. The sequencing input was PBMCs. In DNA, the CDR3 is TGTGCCAGCAGCTTAGTGGGACAGGGTTCCTACGAGCAGTACTTC. It specifies CASSLVGQGSYEQYF.